The clone carrying this T cell receptor beta chain appeared many times. The antigen remains unidentified. This sample stems from a study of T cells in Graves' hyperthyroidism and ophthalmopathy. Germline V gene lookup returns CDR1 SNHLY and CDR2 FYNNEI. This CDR3 region has 13 residues. V lost 4 bases and J 8 bases, leaving 13 bases between the germline ends. Amplified TCR beta CDR3 regions came from RNA transcripts. Initially, a first-round RT-PCR of the TCR CDR3 employed the HTBI primer set. TCRdb reanalysed the multiplex PCR reads using MiXCR and keeps one entry per CDR3 protein. The repertoire holds some 380,000 distinct CDR3 sequences, with approximately 13% as singletons. Notes on the study in general: Before onset, ophthalmopathy was predicted by the model a median around 6 months earlier. Most thyroid clonotypes expanded above 0.001 were also detected in blood.

The chain uses TRBV2 and TRBJ2-3; tentative D call: TRBD2 (5 bases). Sequencing input: blood. This receptor was taken from a man aged 25 to 45 with Graves' hyperthyroidism that later progressed to Graves' ophthalmopathy. The CDR3 loop is CASSGSEAGTQYF. The CDR3 DNA is TGTGCCAGCAGTGGCAGTGAGGCGGGTACGCAGTATTTT.